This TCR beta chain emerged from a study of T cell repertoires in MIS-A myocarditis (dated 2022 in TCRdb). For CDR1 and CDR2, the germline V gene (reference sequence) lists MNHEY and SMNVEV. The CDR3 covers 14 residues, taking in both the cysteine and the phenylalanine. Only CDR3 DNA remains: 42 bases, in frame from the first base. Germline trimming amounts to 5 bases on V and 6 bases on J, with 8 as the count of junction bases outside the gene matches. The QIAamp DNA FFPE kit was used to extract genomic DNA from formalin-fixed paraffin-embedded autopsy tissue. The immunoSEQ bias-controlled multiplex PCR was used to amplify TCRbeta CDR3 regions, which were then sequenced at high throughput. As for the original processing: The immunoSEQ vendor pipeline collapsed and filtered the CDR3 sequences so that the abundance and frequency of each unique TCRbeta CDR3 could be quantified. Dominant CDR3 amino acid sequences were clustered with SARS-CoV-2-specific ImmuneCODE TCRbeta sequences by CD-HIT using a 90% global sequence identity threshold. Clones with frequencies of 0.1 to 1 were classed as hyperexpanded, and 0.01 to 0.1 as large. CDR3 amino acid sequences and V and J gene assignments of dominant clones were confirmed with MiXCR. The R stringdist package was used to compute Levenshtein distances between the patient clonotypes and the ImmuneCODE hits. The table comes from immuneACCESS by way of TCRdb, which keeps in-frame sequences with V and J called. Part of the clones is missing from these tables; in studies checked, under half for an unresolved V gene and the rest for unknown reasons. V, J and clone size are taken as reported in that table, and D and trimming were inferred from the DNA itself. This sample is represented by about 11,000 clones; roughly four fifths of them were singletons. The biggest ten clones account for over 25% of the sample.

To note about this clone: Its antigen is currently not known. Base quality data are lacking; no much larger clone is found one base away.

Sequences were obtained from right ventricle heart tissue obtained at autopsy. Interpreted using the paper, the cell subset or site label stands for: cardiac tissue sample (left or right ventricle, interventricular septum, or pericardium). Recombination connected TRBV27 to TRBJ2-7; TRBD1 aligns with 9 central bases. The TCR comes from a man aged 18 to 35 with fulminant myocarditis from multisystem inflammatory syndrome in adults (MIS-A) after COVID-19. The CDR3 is CASSTGTGRSEQYF. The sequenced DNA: TGTGCCAGCAGTACCGGGACAGGGCGGTCCGAGCAGTACTTC.